These T cell receptor beta chains were read from a single sample in a study of cytomegalovirus exposure and HLA in healthy donors. Sequencing was performed with immunoSEQ multiplex PCR; in TCRdb, only in-frame clones are kept and a portion is missing. The table shows over 150,000 clones, with around 79% occurring only once. What was sequenced was PBMCs. All receptors derive from a man in his forties in good health and CMV-seronegative. CDR3s include the opening cysteine and the closing phenylalanine or tryptophan. A D gene is named only where the DNA matches it firmly. A row's size may be missing; if present it is once, few, many or a size class.

D gene	clone size	V gene	J gene	CDR3 DNA	CDR3 protein
-	-	TRBV28	TRBJ2-7	TGTGCCAGCAGTTTGGAGTACTCGGGGGAGCAGTACTTC	CASSLEYSGEQYF
TRBD2	-	TRBV27	TRBJ2-2	TGTGCCAGCAGTGGGGGCGGTAGCGGGAAGACCGGGGAGCTGTTTTTT	CASSGGGSGKTGELFF
-	-	TRBV29-1	TRBJ1-5	TGCACCCCCTCAGAGGGTCAAAATCAGCCCCAGCATTTT	CTPSEGQNQPQHF
-	-	TRBV28	TRBJ2-7	TGTGCCAGCAGTCCCCGTTTAGCGTCCTACGAGCAGTACTTC	CASSPRLASYEQYF
-	-	TRBV7-7	TRBJ2-7	TGTGCTAGCAGCTATTCTACCCACTACGAGCAGTACTTC	CASSYSTHYEQYF
-	-	TRBV5-4	TRBJ2-1	TGTGCCAGCAGCCCCCTAACGGGAATTGACAATGAGCAGTTCTTC	CASSPLTGIDNEQFF
TRBD1	-	TRBV11-2	TRBJ2-7	TGTGCCAGCAGCCCGCGACAGGGGTACTACGAGCAGTACTTC	CASSPRQGYYEQYF
-	few	TRBV5-4	TRBJ2-7	TGTGCCAGCAGCTTAGAAGACAGTGCCTACGAGCAGTACTTC	CASSLEDSAYEQYF
TRBD2	-	TRBV5-1	TRBJ2-3	TGCGCCAGCAGCTTTGGAGCGGGGTTGTCTCGCACAGATACGCAGTATTTT	CASSFGAGLSRTDTQYF
TRBD2	-	TRBV4-1	TRBJ2-7	TGCGCCAGCAGCCATGGCCTCACTAGCGGGAGCGGGCAGTACTTC	CASSHGLTSGSGQYF
-	-	TRBV29-1	TRBJ2-1	TGCAGCGTTGTCCGACAGACTGAGCAGTTCTTC	CSVVRQTEQFF
-	-	TRBV10-3	TRBJ2-4	TGTGCCATCAGTGAGGCGGGACGGGAAGGGGCCAAAAACATTCAGTACTTC	CAISEAGREGAKNIQYF
TRBD2	-	TRBV18	TRBJ2-3	TGTGCCAGCTCACGAATCGGGACTAGCGGGAGATCCACAGATACGCAGTATTTT	CASSRIGTSGRSTDTQYF
TRBD1	-	TRBV6-6	TRBJ2-7	TGTGCCAGCAGTTCGGGACAGGGGCTCTACGAGCAGTACTTC	CASSSGQGLYEQYF
-	-	TRBV7-9	TRBJ2-5	TGTGCCAGCAGCTTGAGGGTTCAAGAGACCCAGTACTTC	CASSLRVQETQYF
-	-	TRBV7-9	TRBJ2-3	TGTGCCAGCAGCTTAGGAGGGATCACAGATACGCAGTATTTT	CASSLGGITDTQYF
-	-	TRBV11-1	TRBJ1-2	TGTGCCAGCAGCCTAACCAGACAGTGGAACTATGGCTACACCTTC	CASSLTRQWNYGYTF
-	-	TRBV7-9	TRBJ2-2	TGTGCCAGCAGCTCTGGTGGGAGCGCGACCACCGGGGAGCTGTTTTTT	CASSSGGSATTGELFF
TRBD1	few	TRBV6-6	TRBJ2-7	TGTGCCAGCAGTTACCGGCAGGGGGAGTCCTACGAGCAGTACTTC	CASSYRQGESYEQYF
-	few	TRBV7-6	TRBJ2-7	TGTGCCAGCAGCTCCTCCGGGGACTTTTACGAGCAGTACTTC	CASSSSGDFYEQYF
-	-	TRBV27	TRBJ2-7	TGTGCCAGCAGTTTGGGCCAGGGCTGGGAGCAGTACTTC	CASSLGQGWEQYF
TRBD1	-	TRBV28	TRBJ2-3	TGTGCCAGCAGCGGACAGGGGGGCACAGATACGCAGTATTTT	CASSGQGGTDTQYF
-	few	TRBV7-8	TRBJ2-1	TGTGCCAGCAGTCCGGACAGAATTAGTTGGGGGCAGTTCTTC	CASSPDRISWGQFF
-	-	TRBV5-1	TRBJ2-2	TGCGCCAGCAGCTTGGGGGGGGAGTTCATCACCGGGGAGCTGTTTTTT	CASSLGGEFITGELFF
TRBD1	-	TRBV27	TRBJ2-3	TGTGCCAGCAGTCCGCTTGGGACAGACCGTATGAGAATGATCACAGATACGCAGTATTTT	CASSPLGTDRMRMITDTQYF
-	-	TRBV7-2	TRBJ2-3	TGTGCCAGCAGCTTAGGGCCCAGTCGCACAGATACGCAGTATTTT	CASSLGPSRTDTQYF
TRBD2	-	TRBV5-1	TRBJ2-1	TGCGCCAGCTTGCGGGAGCATGAGCAGTTCTTC	CASLREHEQFF
TRBD1	-	TRBV7-9	TRBJ1-2	TGTTCCAGCAGCCTAGGGACAGGAGCCCGGTGGCGGGGCTACACCTTC	CSSSLGTGARWRGYTF
-	-	TRBV11-2	TRBJ2-7	TGTGCCAGCAGCTTAGTAGCTATGAGCTCCTACGAGCAGTACTTC	CASSLVAMSSYEQYF
-	-	TRBV7-8	TRBJ2-2	TGTGCCAGCAGCTTAGCAGGGGTGTCCGTCACCGGGGAGCTGTTTTTT	CASSLAGVSVTGELFF
-	-	TRBV4-2	TRBJ2-5	TGTGCCAGCAGCCAAAGTGCGGGGCAGGAGACCCAGTACTTC	CASSQSAGQETQYF